This T cell receptor (beta chain) was recorded in a study of Ad26.COV2.S vaccination and SARS-CoV-2 variants. General study points: Placebo recipients trailed vaccine recipients in spike-specific TCR breadth.

Trimming shortened V by 2 bases and J by 8 bases, and 18 bases separated the two germline ends. CDR3 length equals 16 residues. Germline CDR1 and CDR2: LNHDA and SQIVND (reference sequence). As for this clone: Its antigen is currently unknown.

The table came from immunoSEQ multiplex PCR; TCRdb's copy has only in-frame clones and leaves some out. Of about 680,000 clones listed, 70% to 90% were seen once; the top ten hold over 1.3%. The treatment is: roughly 18 received Ad26.COV2.S at low or high dose, single or two shots; a few received placebo; per-sample allocation not given. Samples were taken on day 63 after the first vaccine or placebo injection. Built on an Ad26 vector, the vaccine expressed Wuhan-strain SARS-CoV-2 spike. The chain employs TRBV19 and TRBJ1-4, with TRBD1 as a possible D gene (6 bases). This receptor was taken from a person between 18 and 60 years old who received the Ad26.COV2.S COVID-19 vaccine or a placebo. Sequencing was performed on peripheral blood, taken in a trial of Ad26.COV2.S vaccine versus placebo. Here the CDR3 reads CASSIRGGQGPEKLFF. CDR3 nucleotides: TGTGCCAGTAGTATAAGAGGAGGGCAGGGGCCCGAAAAACTGTTTTTT.